This T cell receptor beta chain is drawn from a study of identical twins. TCRdb fed the 5' RACE reads into MiXCR, producing one record per CDR3 protein. The data contain around 670,000 distinct CDR3 sequences, 6% to 6.5% of them singletons. Per the germline V gene, CDR1 is DFQATT and CDR2 is SNEGSKA (reference sequence). V lost 1 base to trimming and J lost 5 bases, with 9 bases between them. This CDR3 region has 14 residues. This clonotype came up many times. The chain recombines TRBV20-1 with TRBJ1-6; D may be TRBD1 (5 bases). The specimen sequenced was naive T cells sorted from blood. The receptor was derived from a young man in good health. CDR3 nucleotide sequence: TGCAGTGCTAGAGTTCGGGGGGATAATTCACCCCTCCACTTT. Translating it yields CSARVRGDNSPLHF.